This T cell receptor beta chain was found in a study of beta chain features in type 1 diabetes. Study conclusions and caveats: Insertions were fewer and deletions more numerous at VDJ junctions in type 1 diabetes patients. Relative to healthy donors, patients appeared to have naive, central memory and Treg TCRB repertoires that were more similar. Across all four CD4+ subsets, people with type 1 diabetes showed modestly shorter TCRB CDR3s.

This CDR3 has 16 residues. Per germline, CDR1 SGHVS and CDR2 FNYEAQ. Trimming removed 5 bases at V and 4 bases at J, with 18 bases between. What was sequenced were expressed TCRB transcripts, since all of the isolated RNA had been reverse transcribed. Repertoires were generated with immunoSEQ multiplex PCR, while TCRdb's copy carries only in-frame clones and drops some. The repertoire holds around 300,000 clones, with 7% to 9% as singletons. The single heparinised draw taken from each donor contained approximately 100 mL of blood on average. As regards this clone: Its antigen remains unknown.

This chain uses TRBV7-6 with TRBJ1-5; D may be TRBD1 (5 bases). The specimen sequenced was central memory CD4+ T cells from blood. The TCR was taken from a woman aged 18-35 years in good health. CDR3 amino acids: CASSHFAGAKNQPQHF. For the CDR3, the DNA is TGTGCCAGCAGCCATTTTGCCGGGGCTAAGAATCAGCCCCAGCATTTT.